This TCR beta chain was retrieved from a study of T cell changes during pregnancy in multiple sclerosis. The method was immunoSEQ multiplex PCR; TCRdb's version includes in-frame clones alone and lacks a portion of them. The table has some 9,100 clones, 87% seen once. The V end was cut by 0 bases, the J end by 4 bases, with 13 bases between. Germline CDR1 and CDR2: LGHNT and FRNRAP. The length of the CDR3 is 17 residues. V usage is TRBV12-5 and J usage is TRBJ1-6; TRBD1 is a possible D gene (6 bases). The sequenced sample was CD8+ T cells from peripheral blood mononuclear cells, obtained in the first trimester of pregnancy. This TCR was sampled from a female donor in good health, enrolled as a control in a pregnancy study. The DNA for the CDR3 is TGTGCTAGTGGTTTGGTACGAAGGGACACTTATAATTCACCCCTCCACTTT. This translates into CASGLVRRDTYNSPLHF.